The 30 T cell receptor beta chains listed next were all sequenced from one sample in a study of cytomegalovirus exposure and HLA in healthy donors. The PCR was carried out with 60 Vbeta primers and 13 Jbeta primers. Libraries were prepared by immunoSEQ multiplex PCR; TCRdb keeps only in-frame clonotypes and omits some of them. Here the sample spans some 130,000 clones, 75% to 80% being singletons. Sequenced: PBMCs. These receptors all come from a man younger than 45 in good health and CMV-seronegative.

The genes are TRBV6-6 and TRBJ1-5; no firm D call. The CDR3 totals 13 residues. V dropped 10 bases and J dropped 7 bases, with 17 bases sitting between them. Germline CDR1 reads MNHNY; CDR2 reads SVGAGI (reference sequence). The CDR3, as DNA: TGTGCCATCTCCCGGGCTGAGGGCCAGCCCCAGCATTTT. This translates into CAISRAEGQPQHF.

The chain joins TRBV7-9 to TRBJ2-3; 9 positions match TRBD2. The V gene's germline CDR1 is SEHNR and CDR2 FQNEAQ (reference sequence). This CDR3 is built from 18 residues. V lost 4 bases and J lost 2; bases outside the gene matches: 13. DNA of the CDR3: TGTGCCAGCAGCTCCCCGTGGGGCGGGAGGGCCCCCACAGATACGCAGTATTTT. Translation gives CASSSPWGGRAPTDTQYF. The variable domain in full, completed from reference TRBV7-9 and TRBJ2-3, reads DTGVSQNPRHKITKRGQNVTFRCDPISEHNRLYWYRQTLGQGPEFLTYFQNEAQLEKSRLLSDRFSAERPKGSFSTLEIQRTEQGDSAMYLCASSSPWGGRAPTDTQYFGPGTRLTVL.

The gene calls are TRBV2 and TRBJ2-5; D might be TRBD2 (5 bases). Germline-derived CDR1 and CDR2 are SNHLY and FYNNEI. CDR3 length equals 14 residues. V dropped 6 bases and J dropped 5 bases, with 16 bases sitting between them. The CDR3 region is CASRTRLTTETQYF. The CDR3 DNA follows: TGTGCCAGCAGAACTAGGTTAACGACGGAGACCCAGTACTTC.

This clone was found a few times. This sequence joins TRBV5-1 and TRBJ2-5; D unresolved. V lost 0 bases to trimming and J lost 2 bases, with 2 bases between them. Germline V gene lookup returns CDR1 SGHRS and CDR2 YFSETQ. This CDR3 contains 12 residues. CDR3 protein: CASSLAQETQYF. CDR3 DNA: TGCGCCAGCAGCTTGGCACAAGAGACCCAGTACTTC.

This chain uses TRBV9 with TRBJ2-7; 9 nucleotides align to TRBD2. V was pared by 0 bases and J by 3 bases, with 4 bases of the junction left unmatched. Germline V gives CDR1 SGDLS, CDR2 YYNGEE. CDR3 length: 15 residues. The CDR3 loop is CASSVGASGDYEQYF. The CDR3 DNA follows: TGTGCCAGCAGCGTAGGGGCTAGCGGGGACTACGAGCAGTACTTC. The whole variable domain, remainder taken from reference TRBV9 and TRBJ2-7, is DSGVTQTPKHLITATGQRVTLRCSPRSGDLSVYWYQQSLDQGLQFLIQYYNGEERAKGNILERFSAQQFPDLHSELNLSSLELGDSALYFCASSVGASGDYEQYFGPGTRLTVT.

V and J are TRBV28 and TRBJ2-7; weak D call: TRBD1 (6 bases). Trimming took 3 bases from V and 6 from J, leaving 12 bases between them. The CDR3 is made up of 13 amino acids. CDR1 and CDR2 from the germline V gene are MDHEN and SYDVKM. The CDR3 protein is CASSFFLGGEQYF. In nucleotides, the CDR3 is TGTGCCAGCAGTTTTTTTCTAGGGGGCGAGCAGTACTTC.

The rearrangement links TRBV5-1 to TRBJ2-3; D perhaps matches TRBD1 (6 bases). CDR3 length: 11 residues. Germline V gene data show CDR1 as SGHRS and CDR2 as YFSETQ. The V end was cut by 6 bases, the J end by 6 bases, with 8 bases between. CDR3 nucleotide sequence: TGCGCCAGCATGCAGGGGGATACGCAGTATTTT. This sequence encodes CASMQGDTQYF.

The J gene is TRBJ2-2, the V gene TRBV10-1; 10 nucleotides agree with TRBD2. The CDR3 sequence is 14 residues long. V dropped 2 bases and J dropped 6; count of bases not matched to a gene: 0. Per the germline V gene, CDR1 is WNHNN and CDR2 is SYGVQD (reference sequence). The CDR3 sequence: CASSELAGAGELFF. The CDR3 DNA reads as TGCGCCAGCAGTGAGCTAGCGGGAGCCGGGGAGCTGTTTTTT.

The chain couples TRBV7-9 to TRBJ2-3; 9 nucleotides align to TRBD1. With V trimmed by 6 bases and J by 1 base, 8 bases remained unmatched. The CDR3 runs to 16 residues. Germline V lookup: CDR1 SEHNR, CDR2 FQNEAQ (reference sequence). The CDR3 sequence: CASRPWTGVGTDTQYF. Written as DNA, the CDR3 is TGTGCCAGCAGACCTTGGACAGGGGTTGGCACAGATACGCAGTATTTT.

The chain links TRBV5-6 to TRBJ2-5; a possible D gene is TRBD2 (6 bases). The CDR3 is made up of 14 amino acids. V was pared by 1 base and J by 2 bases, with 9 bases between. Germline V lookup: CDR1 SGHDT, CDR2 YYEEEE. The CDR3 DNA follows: TGTGCCAGCAGCTTGACCGGGACTCAAGAGACCCAGTACTTC. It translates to CASSLTGTQETQYF.

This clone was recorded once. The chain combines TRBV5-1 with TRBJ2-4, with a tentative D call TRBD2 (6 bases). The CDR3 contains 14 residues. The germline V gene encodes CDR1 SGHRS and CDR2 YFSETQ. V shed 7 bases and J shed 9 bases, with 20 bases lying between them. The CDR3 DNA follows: TGCGCCAGCTCCCGGGACTTGGGCATAGGCATTCAGTACTTC. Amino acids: CASSRDLGIGIQYF. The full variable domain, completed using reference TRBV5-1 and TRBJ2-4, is KAGVTQTPRYLIKTRGQQVTLSCSPISGHRSVSWYQQTPGQGLQFLFEYFSETQRNKGNFPGRFSGRQFSNSRSEMNVSTLELGDSALYLCASSRDLGIGIQYFGAGTRLSVL.

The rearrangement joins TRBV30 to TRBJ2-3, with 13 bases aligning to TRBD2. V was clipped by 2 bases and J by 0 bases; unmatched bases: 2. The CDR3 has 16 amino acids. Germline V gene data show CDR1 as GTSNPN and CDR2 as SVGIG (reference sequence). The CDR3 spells CAWSSGLAGSTDTQYF. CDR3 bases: TGTGCCTGGAGTTCGGGACTAGCGGGAAGCACAGATACGCAGTATTTT. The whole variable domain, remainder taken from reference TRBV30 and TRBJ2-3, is SQTIHQWPATLVQPVGSPLSLECTVEGTSNPNLYWYRQAAGRGLQLLFYSVGIGQISSEVPQNLSASRPQDRQFILSSKKLLLSDSGFYLCAWSSGLAGSTDTQYFGPGTRLTVL.

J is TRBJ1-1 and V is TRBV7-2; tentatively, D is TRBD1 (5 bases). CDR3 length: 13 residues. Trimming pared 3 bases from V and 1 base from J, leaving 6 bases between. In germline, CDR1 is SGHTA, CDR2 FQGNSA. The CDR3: CASSLDTNTEAFF. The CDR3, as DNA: TGTGCCAGCAGCTTGGACACGAACACTGAAGCTTTCTTT.

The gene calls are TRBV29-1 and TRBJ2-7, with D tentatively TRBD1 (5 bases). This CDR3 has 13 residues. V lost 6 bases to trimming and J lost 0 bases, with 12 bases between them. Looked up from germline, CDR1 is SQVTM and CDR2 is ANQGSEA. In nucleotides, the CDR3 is TGCAGCGTCCGCAGGGATTTCTCCTACGAGCAGTACTTC. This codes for CSVRRDFSYEQYF.

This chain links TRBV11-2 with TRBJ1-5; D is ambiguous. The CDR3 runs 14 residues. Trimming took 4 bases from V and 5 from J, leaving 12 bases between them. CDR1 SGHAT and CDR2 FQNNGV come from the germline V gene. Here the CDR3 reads CASSSDSGYQPQHF. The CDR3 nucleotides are TGTGCCAGCAGCTCAGACTCAGGTTATCAGCCCCAGCATTTT.

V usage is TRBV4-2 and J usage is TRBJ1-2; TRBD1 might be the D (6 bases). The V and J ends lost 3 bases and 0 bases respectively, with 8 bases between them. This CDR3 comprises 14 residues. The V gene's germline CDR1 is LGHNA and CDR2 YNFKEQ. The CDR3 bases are TGTGCCAGCAGCCAGGGACACACTAACTATGGCTACACCTTC. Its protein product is CASSQGHTNYGYTF.

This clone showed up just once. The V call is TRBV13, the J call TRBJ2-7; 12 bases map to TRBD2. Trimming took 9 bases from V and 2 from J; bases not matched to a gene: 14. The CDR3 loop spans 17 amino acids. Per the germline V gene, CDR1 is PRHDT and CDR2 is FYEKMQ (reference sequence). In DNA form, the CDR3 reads TGTGCCAGTTCTACTAGCGAGGGACTAGCGGGCCCCTACGAGCAGTACTTC. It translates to CASSTSEGLAGPYEQYF.

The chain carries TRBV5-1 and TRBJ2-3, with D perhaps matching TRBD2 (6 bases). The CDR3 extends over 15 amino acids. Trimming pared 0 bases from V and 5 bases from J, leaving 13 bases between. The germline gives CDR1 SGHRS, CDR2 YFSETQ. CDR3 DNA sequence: TGCGCCAGCAGCTTGGGAAGGAGGGCCTTAGATACGCAGTATTTT. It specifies CASSLGRRALDTQYF.

The CDR3 reads CASSRRQGASYNSPLHF. CDR3 nucleotide sequence: TGCGCCAGCAGCCGGAGACAGGGGGCTTCCTATAATTCACCCCTCCACTTT. The chain carries TRBV5-1 and TRBJ1-6; TRBD1 aligns across 10 bases. The length of the CDR3 is 17 residues. The V and J ends lost 4 bases and 1 base, in that order; junction bases with no gene match: 5. In germline, CDR1 is SGHRS, CDR2 YFSETQ.

CDR3 amino acids: CASSLVSGQGAPYEQYF. In DNA form, the CDR3 reads TGTGCCAGCAGCTTAGTGTCGGGACAGGGGGCCCCCTACGAGCAGTACTTC. This rearrangement joins TRBV7-8 to TRBJ2-7; 12 bases match TRBD1. Germline V gene data show CDR1 as SGHVS and CDR2 as FQNEAQ. The CDR3 has 17 residues. V shed 1 base and J 2 bases; nucleotides not matched to a gene: 6.

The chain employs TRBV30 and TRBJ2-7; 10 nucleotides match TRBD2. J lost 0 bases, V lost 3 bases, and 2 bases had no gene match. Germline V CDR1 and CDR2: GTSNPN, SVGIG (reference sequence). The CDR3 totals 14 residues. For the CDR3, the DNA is TGTGCCTGGAGGGGACTAGCGACCTCCTACGAGCAGTACTTC. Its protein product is CAWRGLATSYEQYF.

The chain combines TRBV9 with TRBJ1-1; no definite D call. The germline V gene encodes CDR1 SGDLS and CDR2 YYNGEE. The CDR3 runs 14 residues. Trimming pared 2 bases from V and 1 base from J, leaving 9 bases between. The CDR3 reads CASSVSIRNTEAFF. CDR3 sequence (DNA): TGTGCCAGCAGCGTTTCTATCCGGAACACTGAAGCTTTCTTT.

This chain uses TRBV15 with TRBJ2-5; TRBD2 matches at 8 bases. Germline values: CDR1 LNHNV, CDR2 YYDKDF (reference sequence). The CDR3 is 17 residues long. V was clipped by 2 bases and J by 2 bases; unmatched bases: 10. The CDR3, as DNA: TGTGCCACCAGCAGAATACCGGGACTAGTACCTCAAGAGACCCAGTACTTC. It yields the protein CATSRIPGLVPQETQYF.

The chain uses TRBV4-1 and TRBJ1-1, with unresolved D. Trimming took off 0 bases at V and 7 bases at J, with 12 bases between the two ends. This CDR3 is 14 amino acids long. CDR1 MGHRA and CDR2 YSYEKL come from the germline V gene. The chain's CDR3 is CASSQDMAEDEAFF. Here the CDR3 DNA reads TGCGCCAGCAGCCAAGATATGGCGGAGGATGAAGCTTTCTTT.

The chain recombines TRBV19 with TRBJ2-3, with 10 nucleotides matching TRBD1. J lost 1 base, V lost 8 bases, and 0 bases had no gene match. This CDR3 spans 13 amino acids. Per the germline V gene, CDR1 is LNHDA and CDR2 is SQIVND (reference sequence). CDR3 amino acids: CASGTGGTDTQYF. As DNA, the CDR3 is TGTGCCAGTGGGACAGGGGGCACAGATACGCAGTATTTT. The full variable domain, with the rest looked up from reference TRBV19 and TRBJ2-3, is DGGITQSPKYLFRKEGQNVTLSCEQNLNHDAMYWYRQDPGQGLRLIYYSQIVNDFQKGDIAEGYSVSREKKESFPLTVTSAQKNPTAFYLCASGTGGTDTQYFGPGTRLTVL.

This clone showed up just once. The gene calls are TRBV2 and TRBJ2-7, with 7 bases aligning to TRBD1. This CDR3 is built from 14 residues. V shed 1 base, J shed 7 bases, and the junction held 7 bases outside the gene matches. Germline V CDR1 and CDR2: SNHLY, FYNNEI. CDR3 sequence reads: CASSEEATGLEQYF. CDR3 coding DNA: TGTGCCAGCAGTGAAGAAGCGACAGGGTTAGAGCAGTACTTC.

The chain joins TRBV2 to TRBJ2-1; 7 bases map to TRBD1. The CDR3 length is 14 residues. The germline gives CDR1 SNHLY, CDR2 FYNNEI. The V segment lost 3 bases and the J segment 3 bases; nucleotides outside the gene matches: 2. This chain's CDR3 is CASSETGNYNEQFF. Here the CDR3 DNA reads TGTGCCAGCAGTGAGACAGGGAACTACAATGAGCAGTTCTTC. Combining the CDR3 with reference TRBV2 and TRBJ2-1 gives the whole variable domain EPEVTQTPSHQVTQMGQEVILRCVPISNHLYFYWYRQILGQKVEFLVSFYNNEISEKSEIFDDQFSVERPDGSNFTLKIRSTKLEDSAMYFCASSETGNYNEQFFGPGTRLTVL.

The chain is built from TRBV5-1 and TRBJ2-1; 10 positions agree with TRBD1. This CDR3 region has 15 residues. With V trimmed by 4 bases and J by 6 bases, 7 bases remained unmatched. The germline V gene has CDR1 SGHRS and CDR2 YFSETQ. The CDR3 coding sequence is TGCGCCAGCAGCACCGGGACAGGGGAAGTCAATGAGCAGTTCTTC. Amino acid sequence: CASSTGTGEVNEQFF.

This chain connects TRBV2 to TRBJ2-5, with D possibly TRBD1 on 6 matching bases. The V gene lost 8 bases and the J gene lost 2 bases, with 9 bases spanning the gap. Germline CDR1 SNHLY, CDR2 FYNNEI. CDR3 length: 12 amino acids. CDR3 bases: TGTGCCAGCGGGGGCCGGCAAGAGACCCAGTACTTC. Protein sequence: CASGGRQETQYF.

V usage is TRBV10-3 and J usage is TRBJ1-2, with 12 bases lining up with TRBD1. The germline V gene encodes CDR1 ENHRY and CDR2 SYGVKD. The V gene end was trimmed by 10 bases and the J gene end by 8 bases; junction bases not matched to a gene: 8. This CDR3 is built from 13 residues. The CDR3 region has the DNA TGTGCCACCGCCGGGACAGGGGGCGGCGGCTACACCTTC. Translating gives CATAGTGGGGYTF.